This T cell receptor beta chain was observed in a study of cytomegalovirus exposure and HLA in healthy donors. In the study overall: Genetic ancestry analysis placed about 80% of the roughly 400 donors that were genotyped in the Caucasian-associated cluster. Study-wide points: By HLA locus, TCR association rates varied in a later analysis, with DRB1 showing the most and HLA-C the fewest.

In the case of this clone: The antigen remains unidentified.

J lost 4 bases, V lost 4 bases, and 9 bases had no gene match. This CDR3 has 16 amino acids. CDR1 is SGHTS, CDR2 YDEGEE, per germline. 13 Jbeta primers and 60 Vbeta primers were used for the PCR. Method: immunoSEQ multiplex PCR; TCRdb's copy keeps in-frame clones and lacks some. This sample has fewer than 150,000 clones, with about 75% found just once. The TCR originated in a man aged 60-69 years in good health and CMV-seropositive. The gene calls are TRBV5-8 and TRBJ1-2; TRBD1 agrees at 11 bases. Sequenced material: PBMCs. Here the CDR3 DNA reads TGTGCCAGCAGCCCACTCCGGACAGGGGGCGGCTATGGCTACACCTTC. Translation: CASSPLRTGGGYGYTF.